Shown below are 25 T cell receptor beta chains from a single sample sequenced in a study of response to subunit inactivated influenza vaccine. In TCRdb, the RT-PCR reads were re-called with MiXCR into one record per CDR3 protein. The table records about 570,000 distinct CDR3 sequences, 11% of them present only once. These same records also appear under a second study, on T cells expressing NK-cell markers. That paper notes: A 5'RACE template switching approach incorporating UMIs was used to make TCR beta cDNA.

Sequences were derived from PBMCs from blood, sampled on the day of vaccination. These receptors were taken from a man aged 45-60 years who received an inactivated influenza vaccine.

This clonotype has only a few counts. The gene calls are TRBV11-2 and TRBJ1-4, with TRBD1 matching 7 bases. The germline gives CDR1 SGHAT, CDR2 FQNNGV. With V trimmed by 9 bases and J by 4 bases, 8 bases remained unmatched. The CDR3 extends over 14 amino acids. This CDR3 is CASGRDSYNEKLFF. CDR3 coding DNA: TGTGCCAGTGGCCGGGACAGCTATAATGAAAAACTGTTTTTT. Drawing the rest from reference TRBV11-2 and TRBJ1-4, the complete variable domain is EAGVAQSPRYKIIEKRQSVAFWCNPISGHATLYWYQQILGQGPKLLIQFQNNGVVDDSQLPKDRFSAERLKGVDSTLKIQPAKLEDSAVYLCASGRDSYNEKLFFGSGTQLSVL.

This clonotype was seen repeatedly, ten times or more. The gene calls are TRBV5-1 and TRBJ1-2; D is possibly TRBD1 (6 bases). The CDR3 loop spans 14 amino acids. Deletions cut 0 bases from V and 2 bases from J, with 8 bases between. Germline V gene lookup returns CDR1 SGHRS and CDR2 YFSETQ. CDR3 residues: CASSLVQGNYGYTF. DNA of the CDR3: TGCGCCAGCAGCTTGGTACAGGGCAACTATGGCTACACCTTC.

V is TRBV6-6 and J is TRBJ2-3, with D tentatively TRBD1 or TRBD2 (5 bases each). The germline V and J ends were trimmed by 7 bases and 2 bases, with 10 bases remaining between them. In germline, CDR1 is MNHNY, CDR2 SVGAGI (reference sequence). The CDR3 contains 13 residues. CDR3 nucleotide sequence: TGTGCCAGCATTCCGGGGCCCACAGATACGCAGTATTTT. Amino acid sequence: CASIPGPTDTQYF.

In this sample, this clonotype turned up a few times. The chain is built from TRBV12-3 or TRBV12-4 and TRBJ2-6; 12 positions match TRBD1. The V segment lost 5 bases and the J segment 4 bases; nucleotides outside the gene matches: 6. This CDR3 is built from 17 residues. The CDR3 spells CASSARDRGPGANVLTF. The DNA of the CDR3 is TGTGCCAGCAGTGCCCGGGACAGGGGGCCGGGGGCCAACGTCCTGACTTTC.

This clonotype showed up just a few times. The chain carries TRBV12-3 or TRBV12-4 and TRBJ2-5; the D gene is possibly TRBD2 (5 bases). The CDR3 totals 13 residues. V was cut by 3 bases and J by 5 bases, with 10 bases left in between. The DNA of the CDR3 is TGTGCCAGCAGTTTTTGGGAGTTGGAGACCCAGTACTTC. This translates into CASSFWELETQYF.

The table lists this clonotype with a few counts. The V and J genes are TRBV6-5 and TRBJ1-5, with D possibly being TRBD1 (5 bases). CDR3 length equals 13 residues. Per germline, CDR1 MNHEY and CDR2 SVGAGI. The V and J ends lost 2 bases and 9 bases respectively, with 11 bases between them. CDR3 in DNA: TGTGCCAGCAGTTACCTCGGGGGGAGGCCCCAGCATTTT. As protein: CASSYLGGRPQHF.

This clonotype was seen many times. V usage is TRBV12-3 or TRBV12-4 and J usage is TRBJ2-1; 12 bases line up with TRBD2. The CDR3 is 15 amino acids. The ends lost 6 bases at V and 4 bases at J; junction bases unmatched: 4. The CDR3 DNA follows: TGTGCCAGCAGAGAGACTAGCGGGAGTTACAATGAGCAGTTCTTC. This gives the protein CASRETSGSYNEQFF.

The chain uses TRBV29-1 and TRBJ2-7; the match to TRBD1 covers 8 bases. Per the germline V gene, CDR1 is SQVTM and CDR2 is ANQGSEA. V shed 6 bases, J shed 6 bases, and the junction held 10 bases outside the gene matches. The CDR3 runs 13 residues. The CDR3 DNA sequence: TGCAGCGTGGTCCAGGGGGCAACTAGCGAGCAGTACTTC. Its protein product is CSVVQGATSEQYF.

A few counts support this clonotype. The V gene is TRBV4-2, the J gene TRBJ2-7, with D perhaps being TRBD1 or TRBD2 (5 bases each). Germline CDR1 and CDR2: LGHNA and YNFKEQ. The CDR3 sequence is 13 residues long. Trimming removed 4 bases from V and 5 bases from J, with 12 bases in between. The CDR3 DNA reads TGTGCCAGCAGCCGAAACGGGGCCGACGAGCAGTACTTC. Translated, it gives CASSRNGADEQYF.

This rearrangement joins TRBV9 to TRBJ2-1; TRBD2 matches at 9 bases. V was pared by 4 bases and J by 4 bases, with 12 bases of the junction left unmatched. CDR3 length: 17 amino acids. In germline, CDR1 is SGDLS, CDR2 YYNGEE. The CDR3: CASSPQSSGIKYNEQFF. In nucleotides, the CDR3 is TGTGCCAGCAGCCCCCAATCTAGCGGGATTAAGTACAATGAGCAGTTCTTC.

This clonotype was seen ten or more times. The chain employs TRBV28 and TRBJ2-7, with 9 bases that match TRBD1. The trim removed 6 bases at V and 3 bases at J, leaving 6 bases unmatched. The CDR3 runs 14 residues. Germline assignment: CDR1 MDHEN and CDR2 SYDVKM. The DNA for the CDR3 is TGTGCCAGCAGACCCACGGGACAGGGCTACGAGCAGTACTTC. Protein product: CASRPTGQGYEQYF.

This chain uses TRBV20-1 with TRBJ2-3; D ambiguous. V shed 6 bases and J shed 0 bases, with 7 bases lying between them. The CDR3 loop spans 12 amino acids. Looked up from germline, CDR1 is DFQATT and CDR2 is SNEGSKA (reference sequence). The CDR3 region has the DNA TGCAGTGCGTACCGAAGCACAGATACGCAGTATTTT. Translated: CSAYRSTDTQYF.

This chain connects TRBV20-1 to TRBJ2-3, with unresolved D. Deletions cut 1 base from V and 3 bases from J, with 11 bases between. The CDR3 is 14 amino acids. The germline V gene encodes CDR1 DFQATT and CDR2 SNEGSKA (reference sequence). CDR3 sequence: CSARGFGATDTQYF. CDR3 in DNA: TGCAGTGCTAGAGGGTTCGGAGCAACAGATACGCAGTATTTT.

This clonotype was picked up a small number of times. This rearrangement joins TRBV12-3 or TRBV12-4 to TRBJ2-1; D possibly corresponds to TRBD1 (6 bases). V was clipped by 5 bases and J by 4 bases, with 12 bases between them. CDR3 length equals 14 residues. The CDR3 DNA reads TGTGCCAGCAGTCCCGGGACATCTTACAATGAGCAGTTCTTC. Encoded protein: CASSPGTSYNEQFF.

The V gene is TRBV29-1, the J gene TRBJ2-1, with 13 nucleotides matching TRBD2. The CDR3 extends over 15 amino acids. V shed 7 bases and J 4 bases; nucleotides not matched to a gene: 7. In germline, CDR1 is SQVTM, CDR2 ANQGSEA. Here the CDR3 DNA reads TGCAGCGGCGGGACTAGCGGGAAGGCGTACAATGAGCAGTTCTTC. This sequence encodes CSGGTSGKAYNEQFF.

The V and J genes are TRBV4-1 and TRBJ1-3; a possible D gene is TRBD1 (5 bases). V lost 0 bases and J lost 8, with 17 bases in between. The CDR3 extends over 16 amino acids. The germline V gene encodes CDR1 MGHRA and CDR2 YSYEKL. CDR3 residues: CASSQETQVLGDTIYF. The CDR3 DNA reads as TGCGCCAGCAGCCAAGAGACACAGGTTCTGGGGGACACCATATATTTT.

This clonotype was recorded at least ten times. The chain recombines TRBV24-1 with TRBJ2-1, with D possibly TRBD1 on 6 matching bases. Germline V CDR1 and CDR2: KGHDR, SFDVKD. The CDR3 contains 13 residues. The V and J ends lost 8 bases and 8 bases respectively, with 15 bases between them. The CDR3 nucleotides read TGTGCCACCAACCCGAGTGGGGGCGATGAGCAGTTCTTC. Translating it yields CATNPSGGDEQFF.

The rearrangement uses TRBV28 and TRBJ2-1; 12 bases are a match to TRBD2. The CDR3 spans 16 residues. CDR1 is MDHEN, CDR2 SYDVKM, per germline. J lost 5 bases, V lost 7 bases, and 9 bases had no gene match. The CDR3 loop reads CASTLLAGGTDNEQFF. CDR3 DNA sequence: TGTGCCAGCACCTTACTAGCGGGAGGAACAGACAATGAGCAGTTCTTC.

This clonotype has a count of ten or more. The chain employs TRBV28 and TRBJ1-5; D is uncertain. The V and J ends lost 6 bases and 3 bases respectively, with 3 bases between them. Germline CDR1 and CDR2: MDHEN and SYDVKM. This CDR3 spans 11 amino acids. The DNA for the CDR3 is TGTGCCAGCAGATCCAATCAGCCCCAGCATTTT. It encodes CASRSNQPQHF.

There are many counts of this clonotype. V and J are TRBV4-1 and TRBJ1-1; no firm D call. The CDR3 contains 14 residues. Looked up from germline, CDR1 is MGHRA and CDR2 is YSYEKL. V was trimmed by 1 base and J by 2 bases, leaving 8 bases between them. CDR3 in amino acids: CASSQVSKNTEAFF. CDR3 nucleotides: TGCGCCAGCAGCCAAGTGTCCAAAAACACTGAAGCTTTCTTT.

This clonotype has only a few counts. The rearrangement joins TRBV10-3 to TRBJ2-5; TRBD2 agrees at 9 bases. The germline gives CDR1 ENHRY, CDR2 SYGVKD. The V gene end was trimmed by 11 bases and the J gene end by 3 bases; junction bases not matched to a gene: 10. This CDR3 region has 14 residues. CDR3 loop: CAAAGGPQKETQYF. The CDR3 nucleotides read TGTGCCGCGGCGGGGGGGCCTCAGAAAGAGACCCAGTACTTC.

The rearrangement joins TRBV6-2 or TRBV6-3 to TRBJ2-7, with TRBD2 identical over 13 bases. With V trimmed by 6 bases and J by 3 bases, 5 bases remained unmatched. The germline CDR1 and CDR2 sequences are MNHEY and SVGEGT. This CDR3 has 15 amino acids. The chain's CDR3 is CASRERTSGSYEQYF. The CDR3 DNA reads TGTGCCAGCAGAGAAAGGACTAGCGGGAGCTACGAGCAGTACTTC.

This clonotype has a handful of counts. The chain has TRBV15 and TRBJ2-4; no clear D gene. The CDR3 extends over 12 amino acids. With 0 bases removed from V and 8 bases from J, the gap between germline ends came to 5 bases. In germline, CDR1 is LNHNV, CDR2 YYDKDF (reference sequence). In nucleotides, the CDR3 is TGTGCCACCAGCAGAGATGCGGACATTCAGTACTTC. This codes for CATSRDADIQYF. The whole variable domain, filled in from reference TRBV15 and TRBJ2-4, reads DAMVIQNPRYQVTQFGKPVTLSCSQTLNHNVMYWYQQKSSQAPKLLFHYYDKDFNNEADTPDNFQSRRPNTSFCFLDIRSPGLGDTAMYLCATSRDADIQYFGAGTRLSVL.

The table lists this clonotype with many counts. The chain joins TRBV6-1 to TRBJ2-7; D call uncertain. With 11 bases removed from V and 3 bases from J, the gap between germline ends came to 14 bases. CDR3 length: 12 amino acids. The germline V gene encodes CDR1 MNHNS and CDR2 SASEGT. CDR3 nucleotide sequence: TGTGCCGGGTCTACCTTTGGCTACGAGCAGTACTTC. Encoded protein: CAGSTFGYEQYF.

This clonotype has more than one count but fewer than ten. In DNA form, the CDR3 reads TGTGCCAGCAGTTTAAGGGGGAACTACGGGGAGCTGTTTTTT. Translation: CASSLRGNYGELFF. V is TRBV27 and J is TRBJ2-2, with TRBD1 as a possible D gene (6 bases). CDR3 length equals 14 residues. Trimming shortened V by 2 bases and J by 7 bases, and 11 bases separated the two germline ends. CDR1 and CDR2 from the germline V gene are MNHEY and SMNVEV (reference sequence).